This T cell receptor (beta chain) was sequenced during a study of blood T cells in healthy people across ages (dated by TCRdb to the mid-2010s). Regarding the study in general: Template switching captured roughly one uniquely barcoded TCR beta cDNA molecule per two T cells in model experiments. The study measured age-related changes in TCR beta repertoire diversity using deep sequencing normalized with unique cDNA molecular identifiers. The donors were split into four age groups: young (average about 16 years), middle-aged (roughly 39), aged (more than 60) and long-lived (approximately 89). Donors of different ages were randomly distributed across sequencing lanes to avoid experimental bias. The study analyzed two additional independent replicas of 1 million unique cDNA reads from the same blood draw for two donors, one aged 18 to 30 and one aged 80 or older. What the work shows at the level of the full study, not this receptor alone: Compared with the aged group, the long-lived group had more naive CD4+ T cells, fewer expanded clones and increased TCR diversity, a pattern suggesting age selection. Total diversity estimates from one million sequenced T cells were considered lower bounds and underestimates. Because profiling used bulk unsorted PBMCs, naive and antigen-experienced compartments could not be compared conclusively. Donor CMV infection status was unknown, potentially confounding age-related changes in expanded clonotypes. Observed TCR beta diversity per million T cells fell roughly linearly with age, and a significant reduction was already apparent by age around 44. There was a strong correlation between observed TCR beta diversity and the percentage of naive T cells measured by flow cytometry.

The library relied on 5' RACE. The instrument given in TCRdb is Illumina HiSeq 2500. A second PCR of about 7 to 12 cycles was run with a J-beta primer mix and a sample-barcoded 5' primer. Each TCR beta cDNA molecule received a unique molecular identifier from a template-switch 5' adaptor carrying 12 random nucleotides. Each sample yielded at least 2.5 million CDR3-containing paired-end reads. The Mint cDNA synthesis kit, primed by a TRBC-specific oligonucleotide, was used to synthesize first-strand cDNA from all RNA. Following uracil-DNA glycosylase treatment, a first 18-cycle PCR with universal primers M1SS and BC2_uni_R was performed on all cDNA. On the authors' methods: For normalization, 1 million high-quality reads were randomly selected from each sample, with every read carrying a distinct molecular identifier. Reads sharing molecular identifiers were discarded rather than binned into consensus sequences. MiTCR, with a Q25 quality threshold and the strictest error-elimination algorithm, was used for CDR3 identification, clonotype clustering and error correction. Lower-bound total TCR beta diversity was estimated with a nonparametric unseen species model using Euler transformation. Using fastp trimming at Q25 and MiXCR clonotype assembly, TCRdb reanalyzed the public sequencing data and kept in-frame beta chains. Rows are unified per CDR3 protein, each entry keeping the most common DNA and genes. These V and J calls rely on TCRdb rather than the paper's analysis. The table for this sample lists about 680,000 distinct CDR3 sequences; 45% to 50% of them were counted only once. Around a third of the sample goes to the ten largest clones.

Donors were a few dozen systemically healthy Caucasian individuals from Russia aged roughly 6 to 95 years. Each donor gave ten milliliters of peripheral blood, collected into EDTA-treated Vacutainer tubes. Ficoll-Paque density-gradient centrifugation was used to isolate PBMCs, with at least 6.5 million per sample. Trizol reagent was used to extract total RNA from the PBMCs, yielding at least 5 micrograms per sample. The percentages of naive CD45RAhigh/CD27high T cells were determined by flow cytometry on a PBMC aliquot from every donor. Based on the germline V gene, the CDR1 and CDR2 sequences are MNHEY and SVGEGT. Including cysteine and phenylalanine, the CDR3 has 13 amino acids. Only the CDR3 portion is preserved as DNA: 39 bases, with reading frame beginning at the first base. The trim is 7 bases for V and 1 base for J, with a gap of 8 bases between the germline ends. As for this clonotype: No cognate antigen has been identified for it. Per-base quality was not reported, and no clone a single base away is much larger than it.

The receptor chain draws on TRBV6-2 or TRBV6-3 and TRBJ2-1; possibly the D gene is TRBD2, per 5 matching bases. The receptor comes from an older woman in good health. Sequences were obtained from blood. The CDR3 region: CASKEASYNEQFF. The bases read TGTGCCAGCAAGGAGGCTTCCTACAATGAGCAGTTCTTC.